Below, one T cell receptor (beta chain) is given with its context. One junction end does not reproduce the germline sequence, and a read error may be involved. This record comes from a study of tumor-infiltrating lymphocytes in primary liver carcinoma. Across the whole study: Staging of the tumors gave T1-T3 N0M0, with widths of 4.2 to 10 cm.

Without any cell sorting, about 20-31 mg of bulk tissue yielded co-extracted RNA and DNA. Germline V gene sequence: CDR1 SGHAT, CDR2 FQNNGV. This CDR3 is built from 15 residues. Starting material of around 490 ng total RNA yielded TCR beta cDNA via a constant-region primer. Slightly modified ARM-PCR with three nested multiplex PCR rounds yielded TCR beta libraries. Researchers ran the first two PCR rounds for around 10 cycles each with TRBV1-TRBV30 forward primers and a C-beta reverse primer. TCRdb re-analysed the multiplex PCR reads in MiXCR, keeping a single row per CDR3 protein. Among over 95,000 distinct CDR3 sequences listed, 55% to 70% were seen once.

Sequences were obtained from liver tumor tissue from sampling region 5. Subset defined: tumor region T5, tumor centre. This TCR was recovered from a woman aged 55-69 years with primary liver carcinoma and hepatitis B virus infection. The chain recombines TRBV11-2 with TRBJ2-5, with 9 bases matching TRBD2. The CDR3 region is CAISGGSPGAETQYF. DNA for the CDR3: TGTGCCATCAGCGGGGGGAGCCCCGGAGCAGAGACCCAGTACTTC.